The entry below gives a single TCR beta chain sequence along with its context. CDR1 and CDR2 from the germline V gene are SGHRS and YFSETQ. The CDR3 has 15 amino acids. Trimming cost V 2 bases and J 4 bases; bases outside gene matches: 6. This specimen belongs to a study of T cell changes during pregnancy in multiple sclerosis. Measured with immunoSEQ multiplex PCR; TCRdb has only the in-frame clones, and not every one. Of more than 65,000 clones detected, roughly nine tenths appear once; the ten largest clones hold approximately 2.5%. The J gene is TRBJ2-1, the V gene TRBV5-1; 7 bases map to TRBD2. This TCR was recovered from a female donor with multiple sclerosis, enrolled in a pregnancy study. This specimen consisted of peripheral blood, obtained in the first trimester of pregnancy. DNA of the CDR3: TGCGCCAGCAGCTTCACTAGCGAGGGATACAATGAGCAGTTCTTC. This sequence encodes CASSFTSEGYNEQFF.